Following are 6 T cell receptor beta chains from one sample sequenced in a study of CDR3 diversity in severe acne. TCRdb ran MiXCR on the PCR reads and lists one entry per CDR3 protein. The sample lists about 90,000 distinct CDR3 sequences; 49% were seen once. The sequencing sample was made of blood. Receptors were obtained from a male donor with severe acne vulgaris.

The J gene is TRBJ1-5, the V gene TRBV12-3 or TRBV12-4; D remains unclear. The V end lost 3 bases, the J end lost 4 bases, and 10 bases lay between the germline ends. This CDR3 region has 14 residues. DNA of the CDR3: TGTGCCAGCAGTTTGGGTGGCCTTAATCAGCCCCAGCATTTT. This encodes CASSLGGLNQPQHF.

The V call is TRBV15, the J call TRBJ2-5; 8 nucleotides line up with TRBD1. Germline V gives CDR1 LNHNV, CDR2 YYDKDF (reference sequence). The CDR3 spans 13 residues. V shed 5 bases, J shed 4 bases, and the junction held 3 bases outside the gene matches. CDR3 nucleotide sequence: TGTGCCACCAGCGGAACAGGGGGAGAGACCCAGTACTTC. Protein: CATSGTGGETQYF. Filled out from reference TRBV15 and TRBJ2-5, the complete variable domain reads DAMVIQNPRYQVTQFGKPVTLSCSQTLNHNVMYWYQQKSSQAPKLLFHYYDKDFNNEADTPDNFQSRRPNTSFCFLDIRSPGLGDTAMYLCATSGTGGETQYFGPGTRLLVL.

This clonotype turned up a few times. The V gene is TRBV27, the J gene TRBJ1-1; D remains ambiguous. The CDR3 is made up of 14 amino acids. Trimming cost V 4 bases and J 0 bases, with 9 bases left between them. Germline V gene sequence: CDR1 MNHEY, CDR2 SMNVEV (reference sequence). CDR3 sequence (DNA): TGTGCCAGCAGTTCCCTCTACTTGAACACTGAAGCTTTCTTT. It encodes CASSSLYLNTEAFF.

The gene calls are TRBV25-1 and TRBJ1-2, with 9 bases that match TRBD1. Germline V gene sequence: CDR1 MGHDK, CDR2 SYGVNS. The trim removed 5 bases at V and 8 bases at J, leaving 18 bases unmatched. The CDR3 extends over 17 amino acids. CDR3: CASSYSIPQDRGEGYTF. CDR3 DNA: TGTGCCAGCAGTTACTCCATACCCCAGGACAGGGGCGAAGGCTACACCTTC.

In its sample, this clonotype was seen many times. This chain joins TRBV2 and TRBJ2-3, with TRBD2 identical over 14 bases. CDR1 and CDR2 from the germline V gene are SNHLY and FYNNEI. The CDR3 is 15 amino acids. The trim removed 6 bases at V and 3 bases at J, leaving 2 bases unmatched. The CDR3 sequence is CASRGLAGVTDTQYF. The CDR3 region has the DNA TGTGCCAGCAGGGGACTAGCGGGGGTGACAGATACGCAGTATTTT.

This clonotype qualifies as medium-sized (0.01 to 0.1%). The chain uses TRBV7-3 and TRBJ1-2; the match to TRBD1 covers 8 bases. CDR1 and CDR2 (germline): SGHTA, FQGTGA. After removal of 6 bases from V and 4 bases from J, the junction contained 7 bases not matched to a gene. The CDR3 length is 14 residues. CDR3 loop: CASSSAGGRYGYTF. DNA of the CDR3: TGTGCCAGCAGTTCCGCAGGGGGCCGCTATGGCTACACCTTC.